Included here is one T cell receptor beta chain sequence, with context. Its recognized antigen is unknown. Base qualities were left out, and no much larger clone turns up one base away. The collaborating institutions used their own protocols to collect whole blood in K2EDTA tubes. For TCRbeta analysis, collaborators shipped samples as frozen whole blood, isolated PBMCs, or DNA extracted from either of those sample types. This specimen comes from a study of blood T cell repertoires in COVID-19 (dated by TCRdb to the early 2020s). Some background on the complete study: The collaborator samples originated in the United States, Italy and Spain and spanned the acute and convalescent phases of COVID-19. The repertoires were made available in a free public database intended to serve as a resource for research on the immune response to SARS-CoV-2. A de-identified subject ID, COVID-19 status, age in years and sex were almost always included in the sample metadata. Subjects who had been exposed to COVID-19, were actively infected with it, or had recovered from it provided the deeply sampled blood TCRbeta repertoires that made up the dataset. The material from the prospective study consisted of cDNA or gDNA derived from T cells, B-cell-depleted T cells, or PBMCs. The samples were drawn from the first 160 participants of the ongoing ImmuneRACE study and from 1,254 subjects provided by 6 global collaborators. Where available, HLA class I and class II types were obtained from metadata supplied by the sample provider rather than from assay-based typing. General findings and caveats noted by the study authors: The quantity of clinical and demographic metadata differed by source and by participant and was supplied without curation.

The immunoSEQ Assay, a bias-controlled multiplex PCR, was used to amplify TCRbeta CDR3 regions from genomic DNA. The authors processed their data as follows. Nucleated cell counts per sample were estimated from amplification of reference gene primers within the assay. To quantify the absolute abundance of each unique TCRbeta CDR3 rearrangement, sequence reads were collapsed and filtered. For each sample, productive Simpson clonality was calculated as the square root of Simpson's diversity index across productive rearrangements. TCRdb re-hosts the immuneACCESS table, in-frame sequences only. Its copies lack some clones; in the studies checked, an unresolved V gene accounts for under half of them, and the cause for the rest is not known. The D gene and trimming were derived from the DNA, and the V and J assignments and clone size from that table. The sample includes around 190,000 clones, with approximately 80% observed a single time. 5.5% to 7.5% of the sample comes from the top ten.

The sequencing sample was made of peripheral blood. This receptor was identified in a human donor in a cohort sampled during active COVID-19.

The nucleotide sequence is TGTGCCAGCAGCCAAGTCGGGGGAGGTGAGCAGTTCTTC. This translates into CASSQVGGGEQFF. The receptor chain draws on TRBV3-1 (or the pseudogene TRBV3-2) and TRBJ2-1, with a tentative D gene TRBD2 over 6 matching bases. CDR1 LGHDT and CDR2 YNNKEL are derived from the germline V gene (reference sequence). The CDR3 goes from the cysteine to the phenylalanine over 13 residues. Here the CDR3 DNA is all that survives: 39 bases in frame from base 1. Trimming takes 1 base from V and 9 bases from J, and the germline ends sit 10 bases apart.